Described below is a single T cell receptor (beta chain) sequence and its context. The sample holds many counts of this clonotype. It lacks a known antigen. No per-base quality is available; no much larger clone lies one base away. These data are taken from a study of neurological immune-mediated disorders (dated by TCRdb to about 2019). Regarding the study in general: Peripheral blood TCR-beta repertoires from patients with HTLV-I-associated myelopathy (HAM/TSP), patients with multiple sclerosis, and healthy controls were compared in the study using UMI-based sequencing. Alongside PBMC samples, the set of about 100 TCR-beta libraries contained longitudinal samples, technical triplicates, and paired CD4+ and CD8+ T-cell subsets that had been sorted. Of the 65 to 70 subjects in the cohort, around 15 were HAM/TSP patients, some 34 were multiple sclerosis patients, and about 20 were healthy controls. Overall study results and their limits: TCR clonal expansion was greatest in HAM/TSP patients and smallest in MS patients, who ranked below even healthy controls. No identical CDR3 amino acid sequences were found to be shared among expanded clones across subjects, suggesting that TCR-beta repertoires were private in all groups.

cDNA was synthesized by template-switch 5'RACE using a primer carrying a 10-nucleotide random unique molecular identifier by which each TCR transcript was tagged. Every sequencing run covered 15-18 subjects and yielded more than 200 million TCR-beta sequences. The RNeasy kit was used to extract total RNA. The KAPA Real-time Library Amplification kit was used to amplify TCR-beta VDJ regions with primers targeting the TCR constant region and the 5'RACE anchor. Sample indexes and Illumina adaptors were added in a first PCR, after which library yield was increased in a second PCR. After purification with Ampure beads, the TCR product of roughly 650 bp was size-selected on a 2% E-gel SizeSelection system. Before pooling, library quality was assessed on a Bioanalyzer, concentration was determined with Qubit, and library quantification was performed with the Kapa Library Quantification kit. Libraries were sequenced paired-end 2 x 150 bp on an Illumina HiSeq 2500. To increase sequence diversity, roughly 24-31% phiX was spiked into each library pool. On the study's bioinformatics: The UMI-based MiGEC pipeline processed quality-filtered reads and removed over 90% of raw TCR sequences during error correction. VDJ genes were aligned to IMGT germline references, and each clonotype was defined by a unique CDR3 amino acid sequence together with V-J genes. Clonal expansion, Shannon diversity and CDR3 relatedness were evaluated with VDJtools (CalcPairwiseDistances, ClusterSamples), while phylogenetic trees were built in CLCbio workbench. Clones with at least 8 unique UMIs were defined as expanded, with this threshold being based on coefficient-of-variation modelling across technical triplicates. Clones were called with MiXCR by TCRdb after fastp trimmed the public reads at Q25, and only in-frame beta chains were retained. Rows with one shared CDR3 protein collapse into an entry with the most common genes and DNA. The V and J calls come from TCRdb's annotation, not from the publication. This sample comprises some 50,000 distinct CDR3 sequences, roughly 25% of them detected only once. 20% to 30% of the sample is in the top ten clones.

Blood bank volunteers in Maryland, USA served as the healthy controls. For unsorted PBMC libraries, 2 million PBMCs were used after storage in RNAlater at -80 degrees C until RNA extraction. Peripheral blood underwent Ficoll-Hypaque density gradient centrifugation to isolate PBMCs, which were then cryopreserved in liquid nitrogen. The sample consisted of PBMCs. The sequence was collected from a woman aged 65 to 85 in good health.

The sequenced DNA: TGCGCCAGCAGCCAAGAGCTAGCGGTAGCCTACGAGCAGTACTTC. Translated, this gives CASSQELAVAYEQYF. The chain links TRBV4-3 with TRBJ2-7; 7 of the junction bases match TRBD2. The CDR3 contains 15 residues, cysteine and phenylalanine counted. The entry retains the CDR3 DNA only, 45 bases that are in frame from base 1. The germline V gene gives CDR1 as LGHNA and CDR2 as YSLEER. The germline V end is reduced by 0 bases and the J end by 2 bases; junction bases left unmatched: 4.